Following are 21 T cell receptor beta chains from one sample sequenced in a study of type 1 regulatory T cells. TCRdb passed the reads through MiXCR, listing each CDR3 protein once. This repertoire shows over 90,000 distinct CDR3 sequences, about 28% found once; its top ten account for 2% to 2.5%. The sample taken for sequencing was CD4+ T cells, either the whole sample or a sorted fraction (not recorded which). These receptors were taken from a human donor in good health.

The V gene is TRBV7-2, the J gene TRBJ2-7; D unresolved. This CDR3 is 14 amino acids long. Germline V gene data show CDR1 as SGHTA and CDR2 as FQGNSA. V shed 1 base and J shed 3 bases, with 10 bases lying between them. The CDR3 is CASSLVAELYEQYF. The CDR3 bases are TGTGCCAGCAGCTTAGTGGCGGAGCTCTACGAGCAGTACTTC. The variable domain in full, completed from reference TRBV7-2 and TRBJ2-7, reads GAGVSQSPSNKVTEKGKDVELRCDPISGHTALYWYRQSLGQGLEFLIYFQGNSAPDKSGLPSDRFSAERTGGSVSTLTIQRTQQEDSAVYLCASSLVAELYEQYFGPGTRLTVT.

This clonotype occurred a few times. CDR3 bases: TGTGCCAGCAGCTTAGACGGCCTCGGAGGGAGGATATACAATGAGCAGTTCTTC. Translation: CASSLDGLGGRIYNEQFF. V usage is TRBV7-9 and J usage is TRBJ2-1; perhaps TRBD2 as D (6 bases). The CDR3 spans 18 residues. Trimming took 1 base from V and 4 from J, leaving 20 bases between them. Germline V gene sequence: CDR1 SEHNR, CDR2 FQNEAQ (reference sequence).

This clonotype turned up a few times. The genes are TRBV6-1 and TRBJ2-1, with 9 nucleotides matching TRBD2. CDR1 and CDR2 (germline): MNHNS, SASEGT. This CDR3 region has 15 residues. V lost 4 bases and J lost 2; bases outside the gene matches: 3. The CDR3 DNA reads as TGTGCCAGCAGTGTGACTAGCGGAACCTACAATGAGCAGTTCTTC. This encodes CASSVTSGTYNEQFF.

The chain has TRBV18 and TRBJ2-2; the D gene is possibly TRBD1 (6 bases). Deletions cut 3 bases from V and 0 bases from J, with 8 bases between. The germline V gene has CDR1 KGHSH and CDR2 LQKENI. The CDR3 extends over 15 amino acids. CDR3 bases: TGTGCCAGCTCACCCGGACAGTCGAACACCGGGGAGCTGTTTTTT. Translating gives CASSPGQSNTGELFF.

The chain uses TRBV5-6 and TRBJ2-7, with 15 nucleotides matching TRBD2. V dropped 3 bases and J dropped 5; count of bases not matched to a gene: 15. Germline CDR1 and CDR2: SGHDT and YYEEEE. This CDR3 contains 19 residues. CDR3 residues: CASSSMTGLAGGWSHEQYF. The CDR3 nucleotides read TGTGCCAGCAGCTCTATGACGGGACTAGCGGGAGGATGGTCCCACGAGCAGTACTTC.

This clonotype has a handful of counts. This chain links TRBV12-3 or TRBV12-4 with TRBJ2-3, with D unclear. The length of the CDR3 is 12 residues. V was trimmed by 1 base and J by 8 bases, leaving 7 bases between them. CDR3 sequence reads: CASSLGYSTQYF. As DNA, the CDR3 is TGTGCCAGCAGTTTAGGCTACAGTACGCAGTATTTT.

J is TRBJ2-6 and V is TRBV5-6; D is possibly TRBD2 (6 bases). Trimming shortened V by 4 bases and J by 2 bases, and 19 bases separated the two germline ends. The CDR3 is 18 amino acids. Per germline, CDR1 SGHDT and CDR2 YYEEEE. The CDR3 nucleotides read TGTGCCAGCAGCCGGAGGCTACTAGCCAAACCTGGGGCCAACGTCCTGACTTTC. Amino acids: CASSRRLLAKPGANVLTF.

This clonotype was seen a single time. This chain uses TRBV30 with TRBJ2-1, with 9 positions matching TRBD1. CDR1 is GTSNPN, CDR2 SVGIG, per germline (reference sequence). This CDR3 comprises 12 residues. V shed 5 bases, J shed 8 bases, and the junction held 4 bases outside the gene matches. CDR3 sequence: CAWGTGWHEQFF. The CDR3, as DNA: TGTGCCTGGGGGACAGGGTGGCATGAGCAGTTCTTC.

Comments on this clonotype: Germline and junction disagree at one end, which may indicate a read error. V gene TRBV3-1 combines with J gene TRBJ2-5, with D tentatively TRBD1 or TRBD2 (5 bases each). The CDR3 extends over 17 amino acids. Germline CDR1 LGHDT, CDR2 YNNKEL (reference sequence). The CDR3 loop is CASSPTGMGRAQETQCF. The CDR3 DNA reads TGTGCCAGCAGCCCCACTGGTATGGGACGGGCACAAGAGACCCAGTGCTTC.

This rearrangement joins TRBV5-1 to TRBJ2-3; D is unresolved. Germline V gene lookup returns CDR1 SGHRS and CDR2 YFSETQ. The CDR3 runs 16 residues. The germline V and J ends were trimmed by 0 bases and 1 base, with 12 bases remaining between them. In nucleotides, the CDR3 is TGCGCCAGCAGCTTGGTGTTTCGGCTGGGCACAGATACGCAGTATTTT. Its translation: CASSLVFRLGTDTQYF.

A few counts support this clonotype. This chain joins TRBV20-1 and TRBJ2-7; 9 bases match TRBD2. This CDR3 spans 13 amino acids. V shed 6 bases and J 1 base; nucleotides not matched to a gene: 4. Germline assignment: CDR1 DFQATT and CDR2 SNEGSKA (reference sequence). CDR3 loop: CSALREGSYEQYF. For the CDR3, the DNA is TGCAGTGCCCTGCGGGAGGGGTCCTACGAGCAGTACTTC.

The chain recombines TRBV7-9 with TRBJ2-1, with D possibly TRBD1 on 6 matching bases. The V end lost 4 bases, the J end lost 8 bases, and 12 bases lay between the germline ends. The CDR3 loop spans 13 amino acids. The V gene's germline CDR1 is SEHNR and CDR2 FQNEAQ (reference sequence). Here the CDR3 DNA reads TGTGCCAGCAGCTCACAGGGTTCGGATGAGCAGTTCTTC. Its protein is CASSSQGSDEQFF.

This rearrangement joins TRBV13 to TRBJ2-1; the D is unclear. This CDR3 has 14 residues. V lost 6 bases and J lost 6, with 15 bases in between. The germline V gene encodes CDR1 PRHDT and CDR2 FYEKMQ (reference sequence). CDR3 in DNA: TGTGCCAGCAGTTTATTATTGATCTCCAATGAGCAGTTCTTC. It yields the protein CASSLLLISNEQFF.

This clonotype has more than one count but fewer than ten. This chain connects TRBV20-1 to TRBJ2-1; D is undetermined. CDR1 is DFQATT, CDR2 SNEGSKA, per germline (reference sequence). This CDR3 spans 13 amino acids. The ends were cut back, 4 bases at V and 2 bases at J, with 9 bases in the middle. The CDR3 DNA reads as TGCAGTGCTATCAGGCTGACCTACAATGAGCAGTTCTTC. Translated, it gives CSAIRLTYNEQFF.

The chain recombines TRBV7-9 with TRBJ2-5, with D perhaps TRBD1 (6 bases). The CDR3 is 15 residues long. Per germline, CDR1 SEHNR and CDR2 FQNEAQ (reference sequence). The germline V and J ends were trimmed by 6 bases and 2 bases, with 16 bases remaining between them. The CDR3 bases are TGTGCCAGCAGGAGTTCGCCAAGGGGGCAAGAGACCCAGTACTTC. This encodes CASRSSPRGQETQYF.

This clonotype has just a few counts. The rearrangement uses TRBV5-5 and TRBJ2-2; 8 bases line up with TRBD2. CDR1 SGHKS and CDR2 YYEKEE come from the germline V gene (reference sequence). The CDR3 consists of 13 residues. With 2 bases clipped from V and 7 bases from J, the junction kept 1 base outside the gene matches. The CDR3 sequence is CASSFSGDGELFF. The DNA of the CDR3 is TGTGCCAGCAGCTTTAGCGGGGACGGGGAGCTGTTTTTT.

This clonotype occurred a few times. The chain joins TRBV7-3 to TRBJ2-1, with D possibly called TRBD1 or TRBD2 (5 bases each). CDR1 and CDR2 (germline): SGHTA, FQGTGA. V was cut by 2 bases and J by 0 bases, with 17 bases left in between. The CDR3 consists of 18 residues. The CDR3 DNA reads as TGTGCCAGCAGCTTACAGCCCAGGGTTGGGAGCTCCTACAATGAGCAGTTCTTC. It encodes CASSLQPRVGSSYNEQFF. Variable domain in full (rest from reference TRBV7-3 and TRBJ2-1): GAGVSQTPSNKVTEKGKYVELRCDPISGHTALYWYRQSLGQGPEFLIYFQGTGAADDSGLPNDRFFAVRPEGSVSTLKIQRTERGDSAVYLCASSLQPRVGSSYNEQFFGPGTRLTVL.

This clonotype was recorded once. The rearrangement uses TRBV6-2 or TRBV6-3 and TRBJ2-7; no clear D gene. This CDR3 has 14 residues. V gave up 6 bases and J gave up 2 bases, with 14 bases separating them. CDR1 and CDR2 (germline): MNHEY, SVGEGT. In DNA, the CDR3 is TGTGCCAGCAGCCGTGACTTGTACCCCTACGAGCAGTACTTC. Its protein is CASSRDLYPYEQYF.

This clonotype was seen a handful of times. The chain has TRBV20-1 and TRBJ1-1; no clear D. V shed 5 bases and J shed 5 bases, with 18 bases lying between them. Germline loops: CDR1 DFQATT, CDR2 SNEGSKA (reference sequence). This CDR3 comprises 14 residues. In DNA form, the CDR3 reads TGCAGTGCTTCGCAAGCCATCGGGTTAACTGAAGCTTTCTTT. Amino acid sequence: CSASQAIGLTEAFF.

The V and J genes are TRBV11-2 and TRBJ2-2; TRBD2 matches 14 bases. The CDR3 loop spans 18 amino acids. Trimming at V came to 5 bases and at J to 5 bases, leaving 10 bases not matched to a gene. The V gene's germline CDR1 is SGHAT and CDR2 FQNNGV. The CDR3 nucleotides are TGTGCCAGCAGCCAACTGGGACTAGCGGGAGCGGGGACCGGGGAGCTGTTTTTT. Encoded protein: CASSQLGLAGAGTGELFF.

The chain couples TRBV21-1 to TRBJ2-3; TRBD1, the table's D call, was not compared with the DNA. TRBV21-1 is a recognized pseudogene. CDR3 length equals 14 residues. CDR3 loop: CASSMPTDTDTQYF. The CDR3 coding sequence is TGTGCCAGCAGCATGCCGACAGACACAGATACGCAGTATTTT.